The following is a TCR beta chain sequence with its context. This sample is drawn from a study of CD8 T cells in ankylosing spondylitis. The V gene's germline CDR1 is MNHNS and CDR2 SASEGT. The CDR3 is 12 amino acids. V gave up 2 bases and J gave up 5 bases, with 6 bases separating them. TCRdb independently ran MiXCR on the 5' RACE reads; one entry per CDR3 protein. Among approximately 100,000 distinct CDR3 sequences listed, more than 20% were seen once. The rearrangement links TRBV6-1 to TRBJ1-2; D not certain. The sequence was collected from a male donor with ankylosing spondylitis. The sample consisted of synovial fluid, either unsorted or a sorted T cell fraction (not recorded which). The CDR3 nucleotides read TGTGCCAGCAGTGAACCGGGTTATGGCTACACCTTC. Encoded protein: CASSEPGYGYTF.